This entry lists 30 T cell receptor beta chains sequenced from one sample in a study of regulatory T cells in long-lasting Graves disease. Specified time point: newly diagnosed GD, antithyroid drugs for less than 3 months. The TCR library was made from RNA extracted from PBMCs. Relying on iRepertoire HTBI primers and Arm-PCR of CDR3 regions, the team built TCR beta libraries. TCRdb processed the multiplex PCR reads anew with MiXCR; each CDR3 protein has one entry. This sample yields 350,000 to 450,000 distinct CDR3 sequences, of which 12% are seen a single time; over 15% belongs to the top ten. The sample also formed part of further work on T cells in Graves' hyperthyroidism and ophthalmopathy.

This specimen was peripheral blood mononuclear cells (PBMCs), taken at new diagnosis, from a patient treated with antithyroid drugs. The receptor set was obtained from a woman aged 18-29 years with Graves disease.

This clonotype was counted ten times or more. Here the CDR3 DNA reads TGTGCCACCAGCAGCGGGAGCTCCTACGAGCAGTACTTC. It yields the protein CATSSGSSYEQYF. This chain connects TRBV24-1 to TRBJ2-7; 8 bases agree with TRBD2. The V gene's germline CDR1 is KGHDR and CDR2 SFDVKD. V was pared by 7 bases and J by 0 bases, with 1 base of the junction left unmatched. This CDR3 comprises 13 residues.

The chain links TRBV6-1 to TRBJ2-5; possibly TRBD1 or TRBD2 for D (5 bases each). The CDR3 spans 17 residues. Germline V gene data show CDR1 as MNHNS and CDR2 as SASEGT. The V and J ends lost 6 bases and 1 base respectively, with 21 bases between them. The DNA for the CDR3 is TGTGCCAGCAGCAGGGCGATCAGCGGCACTACCCAAGAGACCCAGTACTTC. Translation: CASSRAISGTTQETQYF.

This clonotype was counted between two and nine times. This chain links TRBV6-6 with TRBJ1-6, with D uncertain. Germline CDR1 is MNHNY and CDR2 is SVGAGI (reference sequence). The ends were cut back, 0 bases at V and 8 bases at J, with 8 bases in the middle. The CDR3 is 14 amino acids. The CDR3 coding sequence is TGTGCCAGCAGTTACTCGTGGTCCGATTCACCCCTCCACTTT. It yields the protein CASSYSWSDSPLHF.

This clonotype has just a few counts. With a much larger clone just one base away, this may be a read error. The CDR3 ends on some other residue instead of the conserved phenylalanine or tryptophan, so this is likely a read error. V and J are TRBV7-2 and TRBJ2-3; no reliable D call. The V end lost 2 bases, the J end lost 0 bases, and 0 bases lay between the germline ends. The CDR3 is made up of 12 amino acids. Germline CDR1 and CDR2: SGHTA and FQGNSA. CDR3 bases: TGTGCCAGCAGCTTAAGCACAGATACGCAGTATATT. Residues: CASSLSTDTQYI.

The chain has TRBV29-1 and TRBJ2-1, with TRBD2 matching over 12 bases. The CDR3 covers 15 residues. CDR1 is SQVTM, CDR2 ANQGSEA, per germline. V shed 6 bases and J 9 bases; nucleotides not matched to a gene: 12. CDR3 region: CSVLTGLAGSSEQFF. CDR3 DNA sequence: TGCAGCGTCTTAACCGGACTAGCGGGATCTAGTGAGCAGTTCTTC.

This clonotype was recorded at least ten times. This sequence joins TRBV20-1 and TRBJ2-3, with 14 bases lining up with TRBD2. This CDR3 region has 18 residues. Trimming at V came to 0 bases and at J to 5 bases, leaving 10 bases not matched to a gene. Germline-derived CDR1 and CDR2 are DFQATT and SNEGSKA (reference sequence). CDR3 residues: CSARDSRLAGGPGDTQYF. The CDR3 DNA reads TGCAGTGCTAGAGATTCCAGACTAGCGGGAGGGCCTGGAGATACGCAGTATTTT.

V and J are TRBV7-2 and TRBJ2-3; 8 nucleotides line up with TRBD2. Trimming took 4 bases from V and 2 from J; bases not matched to a gene: 8. Germline CDR1 SGHTA, CDR2 FQGNSA. This CDR3 comprises 16 residues. CDR3 nucleotide sequence: TGTGCCAGCAGCTCCCGGACTAGCAGCTCCACAGATACGCAGTATTTT. Translation gives CASSSRTSSSTDTQYF. Full variable domain (remainder filled in from reference TRBV7-2 and TRBJ2-3): GAGVSQSPSNKVTEKGKDVELRCDPISGHTALYWYRQSLGQGLEFLIYFQGNSAPDKSGLPSDRFSAERTGGSVSTLTIQRTQQEDSAVYLCASSSRTSSSTDTQYFGPGTRLTVL.

This clonotype was detected many times. This chain connects TRBV7-2 to TRBJ2-7; TRBD1 agrees at 8 bases. This CDR3 has 15 amino acids. CDR1 is SGHTA, CDR2 FQGNSA, per germline. Trimming removed 4 bases from V and 1 base from J; junction bases left unmatched: 6. The DNA of the CDR3 is TGTGCCAGCAGCTCAGGGACAGGCCGTTCCTACGAGCAGTACTTC. Translating it yields CASSSGTGRSYEQYF.

The sample holds a few counts of this clonotype. The rearrangement uses TRBV29-1 and TRBJ2-1, with 11 bases that match TRBD2. Trimming took 7 bases from V and 6 from J; bases not matched to a gene: 8. There are 14 residues in the CDR3. The germline V gene encodes CDR1 SQVTM and CDR2 ANQGSEA. The CDR3 spells CSESGTSGSNEQFF. The CDR3 bases are TGCAGCGAGTCCGGGACTAGCGGCTCCAATGAGCAGTTCTTC.

This clonotype was picked up many times. V is TRBV9 and J is TRBJ1-1, with unresolved D. Trimming cost V 0 bases and J 4 bases, with 10 bases left between them. The CDR3 length is 14 residues. The germline V gene has CDR1 SGDLS and CDR2 YYNGEE. The CDR3 DNA reads as TGTGCCAGCAGCGTAGTGCCAGACGGCACTGAAGCTTTCTTT. Its protein is CASSVVPDGTEAFF.

In its sample, this clonotype was seen a few times. The junction and the germline gene differ at one end; a read error may be behind it. This chain connects TRBV5-5 to TRBJ1-5; D ambiguous. The CDR3 extends over 14 amino acids. Germline CDR1 reads SGHKS; CDR2 reads YYEKEE (reference sequence). CDR3 amino acids: CASSRERYRQPQRF. The CDR3 nucleotides read TGTGCCAGCAGCCGTGAGAGGTATCGTCAGCCCCAGCGTTTT. Complete variable domain (other parts from reference TRBV5-5 and TRBJ1-5): DAGVTQSPTHLIKTRGQQVTLRCSPISGHKSVSWYQQVLGQGPQFIFQYYEKEERGRGNFPDRFSARQFPNYSSELNVNALLLGDSALYLCASSRERYRQPQRFGDGTRLSIL.

As to this clonotype: A read error may be the cause here, since a much bigger clone is one base away. The V call is TRBV10-3, the J call TRBJ2-5, with D uncertain. Trimming took off 8 bases at V and 5 bases at J, with 18 bases between the two ends. CDR3 length: 14 residues. Germline CDR1 reads ENHRY; CDR2 reads SYGVKD. The CDR3 DNA sequence: TGTGCCATCGGTGCCACTTGGGATCGGGAGACCCAGTACTTC. The encoded protein is CAIGATWDRETQYF.

A note on this clonotype: The junction does not match germline at one end; this may be a read error. This chain uses TRBV20-1 with TRBJ2-5; D not certain. CDR1 and CDR2 (germline): DFQATT, SNEGSKA (reference sequence). The CDR3 loop spans 12 amino acids. The CDR3 reads CSASSEKRPRHF. As DNA, the CDR3 is TGCAGTGCTAGCTCTGAAAAGAGGCCGAGACACTTC.

This rearrangement joins TRBV5-1 to TRBJ2-5; 9 nucleotides agree with TRBD2. V shed 4 bases and J 1 base; nucleotides not matched to a gene: 14. The CDR3 is made up of 18 amino acids. The germline V gene has CDR1 SGHRS and CDR2 YFSETQ. The CDR3 DNA follows: TGCGCCAGCAGCCGAGGATGGTCTAGCGGGGAGATCCAAGAGACCCAGTACTTC. It is translated as CASSRGWSSGEIQETQYF.

This clonotype was observed many times. The CDR3 region is CASSGTRVYEQYF. CDR3 nucleotide sequence: TGTGCCAGCAGTGGCACTAGAGTCTACGAGCAGTACTTC. The V and J genes are TRBV5-5 and TRBJ2-7; D possibly corresponds to TRBD2 (5 bases). CDR1 is SGHKS, CDR2 YYEKEE, per germline (reference sequence). The CDR3 contains 13 residues. The V end was cut by 5 bases, the J end by 3 bases, with 12 bases between.

This clonotype was seen at least ten times. V usage is TRBV19 and J usage is TRBJ1-5; maybe TRBD1 (5 bases). This CDR3 is built from 14 residues. Trimming stripped 7 bases from V and 4 bases from J, with 14 bases between. CDR1 is LNHDA, CDR2 SQIVND, per germline (reference sequence). CDR3 in amino acids: CASTPTGANQPQHF. CDR3 nucleotides: TGTGCCAGTACGCCGACCGGGGCGAATCAGCCCCAGCATTTT. The whole variable domain, filled in from reference TRBV19 and TRBJ1-5, reads DGGITQSPKYLFRKEGQNVTLSCEQNLNHDAMYWYRQDPGQGLRLIYYSQIVNDFQKGDIAEGYSVSREKKESFPLTVTSAQKNPTAFYLCASTPTGANQPQHFGDGTRLSIL.

Many counts were recorded for this clonotype. The J gene is TRBJ1-3, the V gene TRBV20-1; no reliable D call. V gave up 1 base and J gave up 1 base, with 11 bases separating them. Germline CDR1 and CDR2: DFQATT and SNEGSKA (reference sequence). The CDR3 extends over 15 amino acids. The chain's CDR3 is CSARVGARSGNTIYF. Here the CDR3 DNA reads TGCAGTGCTAGAGTAGGAGCAAGGTCTGGAAACACCATATATTTT.

This chain links TRBV20-1 with TRBJ2-4; D perhaps matches TRBD1 (7 bases). V lost 6 bases and J 0 bases, leaving 15 bases between the germline ends. Germline CDR1 DFQATT, CDR2 SNEGSKA (reference sequence). The CDR3 has 15 residues. CDR3 protein: CSAMRDRLAKNIQYF. In DNA, the CDR3 is TGCAGTGCAATGCGGGACAGACTAGCCAAAAACATTCAGTACTTC.

J is TRBJ1-1 and V is TRBV20-1, with D hard to call. The CDR3 has 14 residues. The V end was cut by 1 base, the J end by 0 bases, with 9 bases between. In germline, CDR1 is DFQATT, CDR2 SNEGSKA (reference sequence). The CDR3: CSARAPWLNTEAFF. CDR3 DNA sequence: TGCAGTGCTAGAGCTCCTTGGCTGAACACTGAAGCTTTCTTT.

This clonotype was observed many times. The junction shows a germline mismatch at one end, possibly a read error. The rearrangement joins TRBV7-8 to TRBJ2-5; 8 bases are shared with TRBD1. The CDR3 covers 15 residues. Germline V gives CDR1 SGHVS, CDR2 FQNEAQ. The CDR3 loop reads CASSPQGGRVEAQYF. DNA of the CDR3: TGTGCCAGCAGCCCACAGGGGGGCAGGGTAGAGGCCCAGTACTTC.

This clonotype was observed a single time. A much larger clone sits a single nucleotide away, making a read error possible. The chain carries TRBV3-1 and TRBJ2-7, with 7 bases fitting TRBD2. The CDR3 extends over 13 amino acids. Looked up from germline, CDR1 is LGHDT and CDR2 is YNNKEL (reference sequence). The CDR3 loop is CASTLAPSHEQYF. The CDR3 region has the DNA TGTGCCAGCACACTAGCGCCCTCCCACGAGCAGTACTTC.

This clonotype was counted many times. The rearrangement joins TRBV15 to TRBJ2-3; D is unclear. Looked up from germline, CDR1 is LNHNV and CDR2 is YYDKDF (reference sequence). Trimming stripped 1 base from V and 0 bases from J, with 5 bases between. The CDR3 totals 14 residues. CDR3 DNA sequence: TGTGCCACCAGCAGAGGGCGTAGCACAGATACGCAGTATTTT. Translating it yields CATSRGRSTDTQYF.

This clonotype was found a few times. For the CDR3, the DNA is TGTGCCAGCAGCGCTTCCAGGGACAGGGCGTACAATGAGCAGTTCTTC. It translates to CASSASRDRAYNEQFF. The V and J genes are TRBV9 and TRBJ2-1; 9 nucleotides align to TRBD1. With V trimmed by 3 bases and J by 4 bases, 8 bases remained unmatched. The CDR3 runs 16 residues. Looked up from germline, CDR1 is SGDLS and CDR2 is YYNGEE.

This clonotype was recorded at least ten times. The chain links TRBV3-1 to TRBJ2-1; 13 nucleotides line up with TRBD2. J lost 8 bases, V lost 5 bases, and 9 bases had no gene match. CDR1 and CDR2 (germline): LGHDT, YNNKEL (reference sequence). CDR3 length: 16 amino acids. CDR3 nucleotides: TGTGCCAGCAGCTTTCTGGGACTAGCGGGGCAGGATGAGCAGTTCTTC. As protein: CASSFLGLAGQDEQFF.

This clonotype was seen at least ten times. The J gene is TRBJ2-1, the V gene TRBV20-1; the D gene is possibly TRBD1 (5 bases). The CDR3 spans 15 residues. Per the germline V gene, CDR1 is DFQATT and CDR2 is SNEGSKA (reference sequence). V lost 1 base and J 5 bases, leaving 15 bases between the germline ends. CDR3: CSARAGFPSDNEQFF. CDR3 DNA: TGCAGTGCTAGAGCAGGGTTCCCCAGTGACAATGAGCAGTTCTTC.

This clonotype showed up just once. This rearrangement joins TRBV7-9 to TRBJ1-2, with 8 bases identical to TRBD1. Germline CDR1 is SEHNR and CDR2 is FQNEAQ (reference sequence). The CDR3 length is 15 residues. V lost 4 bases and J lost 5; bases outside the gene matches: 9. CDR3 nucleotides: TGTGCCAGCAGCTACATCAGGGGGCCGGGGTATGGCTACACCTTC. This codes for CASSYIRGPGYGYTF.

The chain carries TRBV15 and TRBJ2-7; 7 positions agree with TRBD2. Germline assignment: CDR1 LNHNV and CDR2 YYDKDF (reference sequence). V lost 5 bases, J lost 2 bases, and 9 bases stayed unmatched. There are 15 residues in the CDR3. This chain's CDR3 is CATSRAGLFPYEQYF. The DNA of the CDR3 is TGTGCCACCAGCCGAGCGGGACTTTTCCCCTACGAGCAGTACTTC.

The V call is TRBV27, the J call TRBJ1-1; no clear D. Germline V CDR1 and CDR2: MNHEY, SMNVEV (reference sequence). The V and J ends lost 1 base and 11 bases respectively, with 17 bases between them. This CDR3 has 14 residues. The CDR3 protein is CASSLFGPHSWAFF. The CDR3 coding sequence is TGTGCCAGCAGTTTATTTGGACCCCACAGCTGGGCTTTCTTT.

This clonotype was detected ten times or more. This rearrangement joins TRBV20-1 to TRBJ1-2; TRBD1 matches 7 bases. CDR3 size: 12 residues. Trimming took 6 bases from V and 7 from J; bases not matched to a gene: 8. Germline-derived CDR1 and CDR2 are DFQATT and SNEGSKA (reference sequence). The CDR3 bases are TGCAGTGCGCGAGAGGGGGCTTTTGGCTACACCTTC. This sequence encodes CSAREGAFGYTF.

V and J are TRBV29-1 and TRBJ2-1, with D tentatively TRBD1 (6 bases). Deletions cut 4 bases from V and 6 bases from J, with 13 bases between. CDR1 and CDR2 from the germline V gene are SQVTM and ANQGSEA. The CDR3 is 13 residues long. CDR3 DNA sequence: TGCAGCGTTGGGGCACAGGGTGGCAATGAGCAGTTCTTC. Translation gives CSVGAQGGNEQFF.